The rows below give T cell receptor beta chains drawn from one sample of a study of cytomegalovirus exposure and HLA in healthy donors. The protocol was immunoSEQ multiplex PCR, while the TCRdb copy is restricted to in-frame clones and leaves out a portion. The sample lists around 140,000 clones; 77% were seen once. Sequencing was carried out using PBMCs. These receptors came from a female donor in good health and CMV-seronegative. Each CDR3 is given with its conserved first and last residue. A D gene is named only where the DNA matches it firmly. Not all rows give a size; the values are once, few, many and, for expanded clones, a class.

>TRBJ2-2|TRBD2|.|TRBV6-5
CASSYGGDWELFF
TGTGCCAGCAGTTACGGGGGGGATTGGGAGCTGTTTTTT
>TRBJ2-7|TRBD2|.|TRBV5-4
CASSIGGSYEQYF
TGTGCCAGCAGTATCGGGGGGAGCTACGAGCAGTACTTC
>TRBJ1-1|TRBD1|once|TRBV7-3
CASSIGQGAEAFF
TGTGCCAGCAGCATAGGACAGGGTGCTGAAGCTTTCTTT
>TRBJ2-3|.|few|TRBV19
CASSTLTDTQYF
TGTGCCAGTAGTACATTGACAGATACGCAGTATTTT
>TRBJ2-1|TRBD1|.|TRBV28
CASSLGQGAYNEQFF
TGTGCCAGCAGTTTGGGACAGGGGGCATACAATGAGCAGTTCTTC
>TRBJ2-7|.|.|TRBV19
CASSMLGSGSYEQYF
TGTGCCAGTAGTATGCTCGGGAGTGGCTCCTACGAGCAGTACTTC
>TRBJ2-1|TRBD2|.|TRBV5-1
CASSAESGRAAEQFF
TGCGCCAGCAGCGCAGAGAGCGGGAGGGCCGCTGAGCAGTTCTTC
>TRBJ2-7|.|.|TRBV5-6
CASTARQSYEQYF
TGTGCCAGCACCGCCAGACAATCCTACGAGCAGTACTTC
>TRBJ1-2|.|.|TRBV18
CASSPRGGKVDGYTF
TGTGCCAGCTCACCCCGGGGGGGTAAGGTTGATGGCTACACCTTC
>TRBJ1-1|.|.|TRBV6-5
CASSPRQANTEAFF
TGTGCCAGCAGCCCCCGACAGGCCAACACTGAAGCTTTCTTT
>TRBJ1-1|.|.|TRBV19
CASRFSGNTEAFF
TGTGCCAGTAGATTTTCGGGGAACACTGAAGCTTTCTTT
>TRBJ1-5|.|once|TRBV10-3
CAISEGGGSDQPQHF
TGTGCCATCAGTGAAGGGGGGGGCAGCGATCAGCCCCAGCATTTT
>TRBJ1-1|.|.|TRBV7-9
CASSLPGTNDAFF
TGTGCCAGCAGCTTGCCGGGGACTAACGACGCTTTCTTT
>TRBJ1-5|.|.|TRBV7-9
CASSLSTLRDTYQPQHF
TGTGCCAGCAGCTTATCGACTCTCCGGGACACCTATCAGCCCCAGCATTTT
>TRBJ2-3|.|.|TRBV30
CAWRGFLRDLSTDTQYF
TGTGCCTGGAGGGGTTTCTTGCGGGATTTGAGCACAGATACGCAGTATTTT
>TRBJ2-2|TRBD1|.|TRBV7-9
CASSSYRDRGPGTGELFF
TGTGCCAGCAGCTCATACCGGGACAGGGGGCCCGGCACCGGGGAGCTGTTTTTT
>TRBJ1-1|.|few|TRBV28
CASSLPYSNTEAFF
TGTGCCAGCAGTTTACCCTACTCGAACACTGAAGCTTTCTTT
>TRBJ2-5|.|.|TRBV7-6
CASRSRVPQETQYF
TGTGCCAGCAGATCTCGGGTCCCGCAAGAGACCCAGTACTTC
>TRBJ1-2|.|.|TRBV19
CASPRHGLSDGYTF
TGTGCCAGTCCCAGGCATGGGCTAAGTGATGGCTACACCTTC
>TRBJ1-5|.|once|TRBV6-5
CASRDLTGIQPQHF
TGTGCCAGCAGGGACCTTACAGGGATTCAGCCCCAGCATTTT
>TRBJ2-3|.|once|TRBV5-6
CASSFAPEGDTQYF
TGTGCCAGCAGCTTCGCCCCCGAGGGAGATACGCAGTATTTT
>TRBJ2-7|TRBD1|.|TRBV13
CASSRGQSYEQYF
TGTGCCAGCAGCCGGGGACAGTCCTACGAGCAGTACTTC
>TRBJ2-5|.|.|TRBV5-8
CASSLFIGGQETQYF
TGTGCCAGCAGCTTGTTCATCGGCGGCCAAGAGACCCAGTACTTC
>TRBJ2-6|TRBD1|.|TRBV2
CASKGTGGSGANVLTF
TGTGCCAGCAAAGGGACAGGGGGCTCTGGGGCCAACGTCCTGACTTTC
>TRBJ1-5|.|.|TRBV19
CATHALGAVNQPQHF
TGTGCCACCCACGCCCTAGGGGCAGTCAATCAGCCCCAGCATTTT
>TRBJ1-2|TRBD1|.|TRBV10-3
CAISDPGTGANYGYTF
TGTGCCATCAGTGACCCGGGGACAGGAGCTAACTATGGCTACACCTTC
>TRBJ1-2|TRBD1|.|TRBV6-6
CASESPDRDGYTF
TGTGCCAGTGAGAGTCCGGACAGGGATGGCTACACCTTC
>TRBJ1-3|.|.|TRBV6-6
CASTPGSYAGNTIYF
TGTGCCAGCACCCCCGGGTCTTATGCTGGAAACACCATATATTTT
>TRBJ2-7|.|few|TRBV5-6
CASSPGQTPYEQYF
TGTGCCAGCAGCCCTGGACAGACACCGTACGAGCAGTACTTC
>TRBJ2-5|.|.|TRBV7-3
CASSLSGVQETQYF
TGTGCCAGCAGCTTATCCGGAGTACAAGAGACCCAGTACTTC
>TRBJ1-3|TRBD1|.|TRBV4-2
CASSHTGGTAFSGNTIYF
TGTGCCAGCAGTCATACAGGGGGGACAGCCTTCTCTGGAAACACCATATATTTT
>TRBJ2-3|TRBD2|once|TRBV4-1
CASSPRALADLTDTQYF
TGCGCCAGCAGCCCCCGGGCCCTAGCGGACCTCACAGATACGCAGTATTTT
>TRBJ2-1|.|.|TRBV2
CASCGAGINEQFF
TGTGCCAGCTGTGGGGCAGGTATCAATGAGCAGTTCTTC
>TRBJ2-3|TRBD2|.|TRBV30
CAWSGGSGGSTDTQYF
TGTGCCTGGAGTGGGGGATCGGGGGGGAGCACAGATACGCAGTATTTT